These T cell receptor beta chains were read from a single sample in a study of beta chain features in type 1 diabetes. Libraries were prepared by immunoSEQ multiplex PCR; TCRdb keeps only in-frame clonotypes and omits some of them. The sample shows 95,000 to 150,000 clones, roughly 17% of them seen only once. Sample: central memory CD4+ T cells from blood. Source of these receptors: a man between 25 and 39 years old with type 1 diabetes. The CDR3 runs from the conserved cysteine through the conserved F or W.

J gene,V gene,CDR3 protein
TRBJ1-4,TRBV7-2,CASRNRDREKLFF
TRBJ1-2,TRBV29-1,CSVTGQGHGYTF
TRBJ2-4,TRBV25-1,CASSGGTIAKNIQYF
TRBJ1-6,TRBV7-2,CASSLEGGPPLHF
TRBJ1-5,TRBV4-3,CASSPDRGPRDQPQHF
TRBJ1-6,TRBV6-5,CASTTKAFSPLHF
TRBJ2-2,TRBV11-3,CASSLGTVNTGELFF
TRBJ2-7,TRBV18,CASSPENSYEQYF
TRBJ2-1,TRBV4-3,CASSSGQGYGNEQFF
TRBJ2-1,TRBV2,CASSDRGGEQFF
TRBJ2-5,TRBV29-1,CSVRTWGTQETQYF
TRBJ2-1,TRBV5-8,CASSVRQGRSNYEQFF
TRBJ1-4,TRBV5-4,CASSSATNEKLFF
TRBJ2-3,TRBV4-2,CASRAVTSGTDTQYF
TRBJ2-2,TRBV4-2,CASSPSAPGTGELFF
TRBJ2-2,TRBV29-1,CSVRDTPTGELFF
TRBJ1-6,TRBV14,CASSLLGQGYNSPLHF
TRBJ1-1,TRBV25-1,CASRAVGGLNTEAFF
TRBJ1-2,TRBV30,CAWSGAYYGYTF
TRBJ2-5,TRBV5-6,CASSRPIGTQYF
TRBJ2-1,TRBV5-1,CASSFDYPLDEQFF
TRBJ1-2,TRBV5-6,CASQGWTYGYTF
TRBJ2-3,TRBV7-9,CASSLVLAGTDTQYF
TRBJ2-3,TRBV10-1,CASSESGTTDTQYF
TRBJ2-5,TRBV7-2,CASSLGTRGYQETQYF
TRBJ2-1,TRBV7-2,CASSNDFSYNEQFF
TRBJ2-5,TRBV6-5,CASSYEGRKTQYF
TRBJ2-7,TRBV5-6,CASSWGDRVYYEQYF
TRBJ2-3,TRBV14,CASSQGSGSSTDTQYF
TRBJ2-3,TRBV11-2,CASRRTGTDTQYF
TRBJ1-3,TRBV9,CASSVGQGADPSGNTIYF
TRBJ2-1,TRBV29-1,CSVEGRNEQFF
TRBJ2-7,TRBV2,CASVAGHRYEQYF
TRBJ2-3,TRBV7-2,CASSLSSTDTQYF
TRBJ1-3,TRBV10-3,CAIRTVPGNTIYF
TRBJ2-5,TRBV10-2,CASRGLAGYQETQYF
TRBJ2-1,TRBV28,CASSFGRSSYNEQFF
TRBJ1-3,TRBV9,CASSVQGPNSGNTIYF
TRBJ2-5,TRBV6-1,CASSGGFAETQYF
TRBJ2-3,TRBV27,CATGEQGSSTDTQYF
TRBJ2-5,TRBV7-3,CASSSGGPETQYF
TRBJ2-5,TRBV27,CASSSGRTRWNQETQYF
TRBJ2-1,TRBV10-3,CAISENSGQYNEQFF
TRBJ2-6,TRBV5-6,CASSLHSGANVLTF
TRBJ2-2,TRBV18,CASSPQGQGSSGELFF
TRBJ1-3,TRBV7-2,CASTYQLSGNTIYF
TRBJ2-3,TRBV7-4,CASSPLGSGVLDTQYF
TRBJ2-2,TRBV7-2,CASSSLRRGPDGELFF
TRBJ2-1,TRBV6-5,CASSYTAGQGGNEQFF
TRBJ1-4,TRBV9,CASTRRPGTGTGEKLFF
TRBJ2-2,TRBV6-5,CASSQGVGELFF
TRBJ2-1,TRBV2,CASRGAGYNEQFF
TRBJ1-5,TRBV28,CASSSGQGNQPQHF
TRBJ1-1,TRBV4-1,CASSQVPYRGPTEAFF
TRBJ2-3,TRBV9,CASSVDPLTDTQYF
TRBJ1-2,TRBV30,CALYRPANYGYTF
TRBJ2-1,TRBV7-9,CASSPRGSSYNEQFF
TRBJ2-4,TRBV19,CASTPTGSRNIQYF
TRBJ2-1,TRBV19,CASSVPRSSYNEQFF